These 24 T cell receptor beta chains share one sample of origin, sequenced in a study of T cell responses to AZD1222 COVID-19 vaccine. The assay was immunoSEQ multiplex PCR, and TCRdb's table has in-frame clones only and misses some. The sample shows 150,000 to 200,000 clones, around 90% of them seen only once. The input for sequencing was peripheral blood, taken on day 0 of AZD1222 vaccination. These receptors all stem from an adult in good health.

The chain carries TRBV10-3 and TRBJ1-2; 9 positions agree with TRBD1. There are 14 residues in the CDR3. CDR1 ENHRY and CDR2 SYGVKD come from the germline V gene. Trimming at V came to 6 bases and at J to 7 bases, leaving 9 bases not matched to a gene. The CDR3 region has the DNA TGTGCCATCAGGCCGGGACAGGGTATTCGTGGCTACACCTTC. It codes for CAIRPGQGIRGYTF.

The chain joins TRBV7-9 to TRBJ1-1; D is uncertain. The CDR3 spans 14 residues. The ends were cut back, 5 bases at V and 3 bases at J, with 13 bases in the middle. Per the germline V gene, CDR1 is SEHNR and CDR2 is FQNEAQ (reference sequence). The DNA for the CDR3 is TGTGCCAGCAGCCCAGGAGGGTTCTACACTGAAGCTTTCTTT. Protein sequence: CASSPGGFYTEAFF.

The chain employs TRBV4-2 and TRBJ2-2, with a weak D call TRBD2 (5 bases). This CDR3 region has 15 residues. Trimming left V 0 bases short and J 6 bases short, with 11 bases between. CDR1 LGHNA and CDR2 YNFKEQ come from the germline V gene. The CDR3 DNA reads TGTGCCAGCAGCCAAGATGAAGGGCGGGCCGGGGAGCTGTTTTTT. It specifies CASSQDEGRAGELFF.

The chain employs TRBV5-4 and TRBJ1-3, with no clear D. Germline V gene sequence: CDR1 SGHNT, CDR2 YYREEE (reference sequence). This CDR3 has 14 amino acids. Trimming took off 5 bases at V and 0 bases at J, with 9 bases between the two ends. The CDR3 reads CASSSGPSGNTIYF. The CDR3 nucleotides are TGTGCCAGCAGTTCCGGGCCCTCTGGAAACACCATATATTTT. Complete variable domain (other parts from reference TRBV5-4 and TRBJ1-3): ETGVTQSPTHLIKTRGQQVTLRCSSQSGHNTVSWYQQALGQGPQFIFQYYREEENGRGNFPPRFSGLQFPNYSSELNVNALELDDSALYLCASSSGPSGNTIYFGEGSWLTVV.

This sequence joins TRBV9 and TRBJ2-3; 7 bases agree with TRBD2. CDR3 length: 16 amino acids. Germline CDR1 SGDLS, CDR2 YYNGEE. V gave up 4 bases and J gave up 5 bases; unmatched junction bases: 13. CDR3 DNA: TGTGCCAGCAGCCCCTGGGCTAGCGGCAATGAAGATACGCAGTATTTT. Protein sequence: CASSPWASGNEDTQYF.

This clone came up a few times. This chain joins TRBV3-1 (or the pseudogene TRBV3-2) and TRBJ1-3; no clear D gene. Germline loops: CDR1 LGHDT, CDR2 YNNKEL (reference sequence). V was pared by 1 base and J by 8 bases, with 6 bases between. The CDR3 is made up of 12 amino acids. The CDR3 reads CASSQVGDTIYF. CDR3 nucleotides: TGTGCCAGCAGCCAAGTTGGGGACACCATATATTTT.

This chain uses TRBV3-1 (or the pseudogene TRBV3-2) with TRBJ1-1; D may be TRBD1 (6 bases). The CDR3 totals 18 residues. V was trimmed by 4 bases and J by 2 bases, leaving 23 bases between them. From germline, CDR1 is LGHDT and CDR2 YNNKEL (reference sequence). The CDR3 sequence is CASSLIPSPGQHNTEAFF. The CDR3 DNA sequence: TGTGCCAGCAGCCTTATCCCTTCCCCCGGACAGCATAACACTGAAGCTTTCTTT.

The gene calls are TRBV7-3 and TRBJ2-1; TRBD2 might be the D (6 bases). This CDR3 has 14 amino acids. CDR1 SGHTA and CDR2 FQGTGA come from the germline V gene. V lost 5 bases and J 5 bases, leaving 13 bases between the germline ends. The CDR3 loop reads CASSLLGRDNEQFF. As DNA, the CDR3 is TGTGCCAGCAGCCTCCTCGGGAGAGACAATGAGCAGTTCTTC.

V and J are TRBV19 and TRBJ1-1; D might be TRBD1 (5 bases). With 5 bases removed from V and 3 bases from J, the gap between germline ends came to 10 bases. The CDR3 runs 13 residues. Germline CDR1 and CDR2: LNHDA and SQIVND (reference sequence). The CDR3 nucleotides read TGTGCCAGTAGTTTCCAGGGAGACACTGAAGCTTTCTTT. Its translation is CASSFQGDTEAFF.

This clone was seen only a few times. The CDR3 coding sequence is TGTGCCAGTCGAAAAGGGGAGTTGGGCTACACCTTC. It encodes CASRKGELGYTF. The V and J genes are TRBV19 and TRBJ1-2; possibly TRBD1 for D (5 bases). This CDR3 has 12 amino acids. Germline CDR1 LNHDA, CDR2 SQIVND (reference sequence). Trimming took off 8 bases at V and 8 bases at J, with 15 bases between the two ends. The full variable domain, its missing parts supplied by reference TRBV19 and TRBJ1-2, is DGGITQSPKYLFRKEGQNVTLSCEQNLNHDAMYWYRQDPGQGLRLIYYSQIVNDFQKGDIAEGYSVSREKKESFPLTVTSAQKNPTAFYLCASRKGELGYTFGSGTRLTVV.

This clone was seen a single time. V is TRBV7-3 and J is TRBJ2-1; TRBD2 agrees at 8 bases. With V trimmed by 5 bases and J by 5 bases, 8 bases remained unmatched. The CDR3 loop spans 15 amino acids. Germline V gives CDR1 SGHTA, CDR2 FQGTGA. CDR3 sequence reads: CASSISGGRNNEQFF. The CDR3 DNA sequence: TGTGCCAGCAGCATAAGCGGGGGACGGAACAATGAGCAGTTCTTC.

The CDR3 loop is CASTQMANSIRTDTQYF. Written as DNA, the CDR3 is TGCGCCAGCACTCAAATGGCAAATTCTATCCGCACAGATACGCAGTATTTT. This chain joins TRBV5-1 and TRBJ2-3; D is ambiguous. The V end lost 6 bases, the J end lost 1 base, and 21 bases lay between the germline ends. The length of the CDR3 is 17 residues. Germline V CDR1 and CDR2: SGHRS, YFSETQ.

J is TRBJ2-1 and V is TRBV7-8; 9 nucleotides agree with TRBD1. V shed 6 bases and J 6 bases; nucleotides not matched to a gene: 9. This CDR3 region has 15 residues. Germline CDR1 is SGHVS and CDR2 is FQNEAQ. Written as DNA, the CDR3 is TGTGCCAGCAGACTACGGGACAGGGCCACCAATGAGCAGTTCTTC. This sequence encodes CASRLRDRATNEQFF.

The CDR3 DNA reads TGCAGTGCTGCCACAATCTATGGCTACACCTTC. The encoded protein is CSAATIYGYTF. The rearrangement joins TRBV20-1 to TRBJ1-2; no clear D. The CDR3 extends over 11 amino acids. Trimming removed 5 bases at V and 4 bases at J, with 8 bases between. CDR1 is DFQATT and CDR2 is SNEGSKA in the germline V gene (reference sequence).

The rearrangement uses TRBV28 and TRBJ1-5; no definite D call. V was trimmed by 6 bases and J by 7 bases, leaving 16 bases between them. Per the germline V gene, CDR1 is MDHEN and CDR2 is SYDVKM. The CDR3 is 14 residues long. The CDR3 DNA reads TGTGCCAGCAGGGACGGACGGCCGGGGCAGCCCCAGCATTTT. Amino acids: CASRDGRPGQPQHF.

The chain employs TRBV9 and TRBJ1-5; TRBD1 matches at 8 bases. The CDR3 totals 15 residues. J lost 1 base, V lost 8 bases, and 8 bases had no gene match. Germline CDR1 SGDLS, CDR2 YYNGEE. CDR3 nucleotide sequence: TGTGCCAGTTCTACAGGGGGACTGAGCAATCAGCCCCAGCATTTT. It is translated as CASSTGGLSNQPQHF. The variable domain in full, completed from reference TRBV9 and TRBJ1-5, reads DSGVTQTPKHLITATGQRVTLRCSPRSGDLSVYWYQQSLDQGLQFLIQYYNGEERAKGNILERFSAQQFPDLHSELNLSSLELGDSALYFCASSTGGLSNQPQHFGDGTRLSIL.

This clone was counted only a few times. J is TRBJ2-7 and V is TRBV4-1, with D possibly matching TRBD2 (6 bases). The CDR3 has 15 amino acids. Trimming pared 5 bases from V and 5 bases from J, leaving 19 bases between. Germline V CDR1 and CDR2: MGHRA, YSYEKL. This chain's CDR3 is CASSSQEGWIDEQYF. Here the CDR3 DNA reads TGCGCCAGCAGCAGTCAGGAGGGGTGGATCGACGAGCAGTACTTC.

V and J are TRBV6-5 and TRBJ2-7; D is possibly TRBD2 (6 bases). The CDR3 is 15 residues long. V was pared by 6 bases and J by 2 bases, with 17 bases between. The V gene's germline CDR1 is MNHEY and CDR2 SVGAGI. The CDR3 sequence is CASSDKEGRAYEQYF. In DNA form, the CDR3 reads TGTGCCAGCAGCGATAAGGAGGGAAGAGCCTACGAGCAGTACTTC.

The chain recombines TRBV15 with TRBJ2-5; D perhaps matches TRBD2 (6 bases). The CDR3 is 13 residues long. Germline V gene lookup returns CDR1 LNHNV and CDR2 YYDKDF (reference sequence). Trimming removed 7 bases at V and 0 bases at J, with 9 bases between. CDR3 DNA sequence: TGTGCCACCACTCGGGACTACCAAGAGACCCAGTACTTC. Translation gives CATTRDYQETQYF.

This chain uses TRBV29-1 with TRBJ1-2; maybe TRBD1 (5 bases). Trimming pared 5 bases from V and 8 bases from J, leaving 12 bases between. The germline V gene has CDR1 SQVTM and CDR2 ANQGSEA. The CDR3 spans 11 residues. In DNA, the CDR3 is TGCAGCGTTCGGGGGTCGTTAGGCTACACCTTC. This translates into CSVRGSLGYTF.

This rearrangement joins TRBV3-1 (or the pseudogene TRBV3-2) to TRBJ2-5; D unclear. The V and J ends lost 1 base and 0 bases respectively, with 6 bases between them. This CDR3 region has 14 residues. Germline assignment: CDR1 LGHDT and CDR2 YNNKEL (reference sequence). CDR3 nucleotide sequence: TGTGCCAGCAGCCAAGGTCGGAACCAAGAGACCCAGTACTTC. Translated: CASSQGRNQETQYF.

The chain joins TRBV2 to TRBJ1-2; 12 bases align to TRBD1. The J segment lost 2 bases and the V segment lost 3 bases, leaving 7 bases of the junction unmatched. Germline CDR1 reads SNHLY; CDR2 reads FYNNEI. The CDR3 runs to 17 residues. The CDR3 nucleotides read TGTGCCAGCAGTGAGGGGACAGGGGGCATTCGGAACTATGGCTACACCTTC. Protein product: CASSEGTGGIRNYGYTF. Drawing the rest from reference TRBV2 and TRBJ1-2, the complete variable domain is EPEVTQTPSHQVTQMGQEVILRCVPISNHLYFYWYRQILGQKVEFLVSFYNNEISEKSEIFDDQFSVERPDGSNFTLKIRSTKLEDSAMYFCASSEGTGGIRNYGYTFGSGTRLTVV.

The chain employs TRBV11-2 and TRBJ1-4; no reliable D call. Trimming took 3 bases from V and 3 from J, leaving 8 bases between them. The V gene's germline CDR1 is SGHAT and CDR2 FQNNGV. The CDR3 is 14 amino acids. The CDR3 bases are TGTGCCAGCAGCTTGACCGCGGCTAATGAAAAACTGTTTTTT. Protein sequence: CASSLTAANEKLFF.

The rearrangement uses TRBV6-1 and TRBJ1-1, with D tentatively TRBD1 (6 bases). CDR1 and CDR2 (germline): MNHNS, SASEGT. The CDR3 totals 14 residues. Deletions cut 2 bases from V and 5 bases from J, with 12 bases between. The CDR3 here is CASSEINRVTEAFF. CDR3 in DNA: TGTGCCAGCAGTGAAATCAACAGGGTGACTGAAGCTTTCTTT.